What follows is one T cell receptor (beta chain) and its context. Its antigen remains unknown. The entry originates in a study of blood T cells in healthy people across ages. Study observations and caveats: There was a strong correlation between TCR beta diversity and naive T cell percentage. It was not possible, with unsorted PBMCs, to conclusively compare naive and antigen-experienced cells. Older age coincided with a roughly linear decline in TCR beta diversity per million T cells.

Primed by a sample-barcoded 5' primer and a J-beta primer mix, a second PCR proceeded for 7 to 11 cycles. TCRdb redid the calling of the 5' RACE reads with MiXCR, one entry per CDR3 protein. The sample includes 1.5 million to 2 million distinct CDR3 sequences, around 48% of them seen just once. Per germline, CDR1 DFQATT and CDR2 SNEGSKA (reference sequence). The ends lost 5 bases at V and 0 bases at J; junction bases unmatched: 4. The CDR3 length is 14 residues. This clonotype was sampled from a woman aged 40 to 50 in good health. The chain has TRBV20-1 and TRBJ2-7; 10 bases match TRBD1. Material for sequencing was blood. CDR3 protein: CSAEGQGDSYEQYF. CDR3 DNA: TGCAGTGCTGAAGGACAGGGGGACTCCTACGAGCAGTACTTC.